This T cell receptor beta chain is drawn from a study of blood T cells in healthy people across ages. Study-wide findings and caveats: The study found more naive CD4+ cells and higher diversity in long-lived than aged donors.

Each donor gave approximately 9.7 milliliters of peripheral blood. Isolating PBMCs gave at least 6.5 million of these cells per sample. Extracted total RNA amounted to at least 5.5 micrograms for each sample. The CDR3 consists of 18 residues. Germline CDR1 is SGHRS and CDR2 is YFSETQ. After removal of 3 bases from V and 0 bases from J, the junction contained 10 bases not matched to a gene. About this clonotype itself: Its antigen is unidentified.

A sample-barcoded 5' primer and a J-beta primer mix were used in a second PCR of roughly 7 to 12 cycles. TCRdb itself ran the 5' RACE reads through MiXCR, one entry per CDR3 protein. In the table there are 1.5 million to 2 million distinct CDR3 sequences, approximately 30% of which are singletons. The sequenced sample consisted of blood. This receptor was obtained from a woman in her twenties or thirties in good health. The chain employs TRBV5-1 and TRBJ2-3, with 10 bases lining up with TRBD2. CDR3: CASSSSGREWRSTDTQYF. The CDR3 bases are TGCGCCAGCAGCTCAAGCGGGAGGGAGTGGAGGAGCACAGATACGCAGTATTTT.